Sequencing of this T cell receptor beta chain was carried out in a study of chemoradiotherapy in HPV16-positive cancers. Whole-study context: Candidate HPV-specific clones and shared TCR motifs came from two HPV16-positive patients.

The protocol was immunoSEQ multiplex PCR, while the TCRdb copy is restricted to in-frame clones and leaves out a portion. This sample has approximately 11,000 clones, with 80% to 95% found just once. This CDR3 has 14 amino acids. Germline trimming cut 2 bases from V and 3 bases from J; bases unmatched to any gene: 2. Germline loops: CDR1 SGDLS, CDR2 YYNGEE. This specimen consisted of blood, obtained from a patient who underwent chemoradiotherapy. This chain joins TRBV9 and TRBJ2-7; TRBD1 matches 10 bases. This TCR derives from a human donor with HPV-associated anogenital cancer. The CDR3 here is CASSVGTGVYEQYF. In nucleotides, the CDR3 is TGTGCCAGCAGCGTCGGGACAGGGGTCTACGAGCAGTACTTC.